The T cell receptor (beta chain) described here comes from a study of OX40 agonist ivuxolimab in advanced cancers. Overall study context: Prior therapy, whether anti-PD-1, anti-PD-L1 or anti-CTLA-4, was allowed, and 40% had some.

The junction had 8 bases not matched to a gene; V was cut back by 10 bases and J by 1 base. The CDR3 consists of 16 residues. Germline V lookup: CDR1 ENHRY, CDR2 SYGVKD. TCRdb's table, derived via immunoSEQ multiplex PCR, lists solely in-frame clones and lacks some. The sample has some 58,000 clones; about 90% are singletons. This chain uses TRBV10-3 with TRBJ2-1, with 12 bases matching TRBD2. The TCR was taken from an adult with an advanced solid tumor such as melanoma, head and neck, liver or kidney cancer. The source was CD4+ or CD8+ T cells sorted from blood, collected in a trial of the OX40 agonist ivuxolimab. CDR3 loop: CATAQGLAGSYNEQFF. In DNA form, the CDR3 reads TGTGCCACCGCCCAAGGACTAGCGGGATCCTACAATGAGCAGTTCTTC.